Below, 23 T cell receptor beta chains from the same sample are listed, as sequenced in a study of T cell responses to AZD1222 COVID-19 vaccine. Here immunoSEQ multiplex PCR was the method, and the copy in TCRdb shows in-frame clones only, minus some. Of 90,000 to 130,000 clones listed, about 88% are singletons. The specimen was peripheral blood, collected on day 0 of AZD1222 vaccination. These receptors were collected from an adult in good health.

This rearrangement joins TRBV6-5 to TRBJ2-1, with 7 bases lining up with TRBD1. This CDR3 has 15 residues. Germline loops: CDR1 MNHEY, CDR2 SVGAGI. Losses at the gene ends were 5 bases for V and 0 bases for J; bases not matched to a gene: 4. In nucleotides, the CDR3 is TGTGCCAGCAGTATAACAGGGGACTCCTACAATGAGCAGTTCTTC. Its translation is CASSITGDSYNEQFF.

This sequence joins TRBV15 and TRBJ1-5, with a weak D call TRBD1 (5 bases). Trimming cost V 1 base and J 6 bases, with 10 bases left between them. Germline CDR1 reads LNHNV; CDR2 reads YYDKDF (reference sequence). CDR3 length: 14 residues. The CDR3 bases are TGTGCCACCAGCAGAGCTGGGGGAACTCAGCCCCAGCATTTT. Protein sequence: CATSRAGGTQPQHF.

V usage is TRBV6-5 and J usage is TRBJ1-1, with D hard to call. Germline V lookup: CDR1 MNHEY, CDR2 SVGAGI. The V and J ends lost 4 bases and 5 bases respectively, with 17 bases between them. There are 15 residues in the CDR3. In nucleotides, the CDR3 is TGTGCCAGCAGTTCCTACTCCACCGGAGGGACTGAAGCTTTCTTT. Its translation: CASSSYSTGGTEAFF.

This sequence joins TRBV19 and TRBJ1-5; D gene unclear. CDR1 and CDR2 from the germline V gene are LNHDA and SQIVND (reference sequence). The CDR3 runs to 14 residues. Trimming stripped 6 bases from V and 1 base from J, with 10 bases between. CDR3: CASSSRSSNQPQHF. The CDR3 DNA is TGTGCCAGTAGCTCTAGATCCAGCAATCAGCCCCAGCATTTT. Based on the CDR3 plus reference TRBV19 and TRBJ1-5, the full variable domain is DGGITQSPKYLFRKEGQNVTLSCEQNLNHDAMYWYRQDPGQGLRLIYYSQIVNDFQKGDIAEGYSVSREKKESFPLTVTSAQKNPTAFYLCASSSRSSNQPQHFGDGTRLSIL.

The CDR3 nucleotides read TGTGCCAGCAGCTTAGTCCGTGAAAAACTGTTTTTT. Translation: CASSLVREKLFF. This chain joins TRBV7-9 and TRBJ1-4, with D unresolved. This CDR3 has 12 amino acids. CDR1 is SEHNR and CDR2 is FQNEAQ in the germline V gene (reference sequence). The V end lost 1 base, the J end lost 7 bases, and 4 bases lay between the germline ends.

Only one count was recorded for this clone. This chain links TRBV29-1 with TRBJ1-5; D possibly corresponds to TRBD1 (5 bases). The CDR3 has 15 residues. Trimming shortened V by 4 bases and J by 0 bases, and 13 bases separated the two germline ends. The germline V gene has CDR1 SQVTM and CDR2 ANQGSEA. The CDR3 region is CSVAGDSYSNQPQHF. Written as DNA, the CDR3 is TGCAGCGTTGCGGGAGACAGTTATAGCAATCAGCCCCAGCATTTT.

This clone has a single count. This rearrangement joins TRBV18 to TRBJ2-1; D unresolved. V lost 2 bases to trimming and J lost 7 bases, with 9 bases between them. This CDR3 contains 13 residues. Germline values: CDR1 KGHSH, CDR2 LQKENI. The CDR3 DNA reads TGTGCCAGCTCACCAGAGTCAAAGAATGAGCAGTTCTTC. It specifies CASSPESKNEQFF.

CDR3 residues: CASSLPTESLNTEAFF. CDR3 DNA sequence: TGCGCCAGCAGCTTGCCGACAGAATCCTTGAACACTGAAGCTTTCTTT. This chain links TRBV5-1 with TRBJ1-1; perhaps TRBD1 as D (5 bases). CDR3 length: 16 amino acids. V shed 1 base and J shed 0 bases, with 13 bases lying between them. The germline V gene encodes CDR1 SGHRS and CDR2 YFSETQ.

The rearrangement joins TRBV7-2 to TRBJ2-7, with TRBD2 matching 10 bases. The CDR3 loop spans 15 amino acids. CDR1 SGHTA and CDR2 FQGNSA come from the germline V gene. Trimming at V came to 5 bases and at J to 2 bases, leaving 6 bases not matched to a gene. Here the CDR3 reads CASSATSGVTYEQYF. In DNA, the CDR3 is TGTGCCAGCAGCGCAACTAGCGGGGTTACCTACGAGCAGTACTTC.

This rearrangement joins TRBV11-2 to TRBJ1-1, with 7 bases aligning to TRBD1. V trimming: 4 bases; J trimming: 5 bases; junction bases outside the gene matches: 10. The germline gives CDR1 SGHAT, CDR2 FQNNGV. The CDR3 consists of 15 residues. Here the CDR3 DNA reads TGTGCCAGCAGCTATTTACAGGGGCGGAAAACTGAAGCTTTCTTT. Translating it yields CASSYLQGRKTEAFF.

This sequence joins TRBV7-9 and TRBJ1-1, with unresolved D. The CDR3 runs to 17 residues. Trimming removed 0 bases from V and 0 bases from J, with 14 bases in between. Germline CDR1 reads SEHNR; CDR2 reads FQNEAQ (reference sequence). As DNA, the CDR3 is TGTGCCAGCAGCTTAGCCGGGGTGGTCCGACTGAACACTGAAGCTTTCTTT. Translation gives CASSLAGVVRLNTEAFF.

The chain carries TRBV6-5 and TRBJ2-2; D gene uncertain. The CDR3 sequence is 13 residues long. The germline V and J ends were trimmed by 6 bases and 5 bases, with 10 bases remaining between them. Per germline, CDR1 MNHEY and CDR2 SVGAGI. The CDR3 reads CASRSPRTGELFF. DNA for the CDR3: TGTGCCAGCAGGAGCCCAAGGACCGGGGAGCTGTTTTTT.

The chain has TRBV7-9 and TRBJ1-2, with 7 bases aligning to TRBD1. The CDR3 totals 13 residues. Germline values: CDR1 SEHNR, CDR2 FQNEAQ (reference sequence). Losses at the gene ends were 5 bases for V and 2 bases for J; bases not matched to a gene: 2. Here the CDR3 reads CASSLQGNYGYTF. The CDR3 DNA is TGTGCCAGCAGCCTACAGGGGAACTATGGCTACACCTTC.

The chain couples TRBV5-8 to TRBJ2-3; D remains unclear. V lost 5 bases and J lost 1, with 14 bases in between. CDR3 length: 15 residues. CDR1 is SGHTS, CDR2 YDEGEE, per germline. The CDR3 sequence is CASRRRQGGTDTQYF. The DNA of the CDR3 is TGTGCCAGCAGAAGACGACAAGGAGGCACAGATACGCAGTATTTT.

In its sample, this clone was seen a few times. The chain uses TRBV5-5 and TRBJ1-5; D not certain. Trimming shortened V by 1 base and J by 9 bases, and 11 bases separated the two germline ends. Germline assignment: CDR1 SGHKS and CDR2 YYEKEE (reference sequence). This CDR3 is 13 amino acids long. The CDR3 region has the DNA TGTGCCAGCAGCTTGACGGCGGCGGGGCCCCAGCATTTT. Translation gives CASSLTAAGPQHF. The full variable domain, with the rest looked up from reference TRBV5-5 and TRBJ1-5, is DAGVTQSPTHLIKTRGQQVTLRCSPISGHKSVSWYQQVLGQGPQFIFQYYEKEERGRGNFPDRFSARQFPNYSSELNVNALLLGDSALYLCASSLTAAGPQHFGDGTRLSIL.

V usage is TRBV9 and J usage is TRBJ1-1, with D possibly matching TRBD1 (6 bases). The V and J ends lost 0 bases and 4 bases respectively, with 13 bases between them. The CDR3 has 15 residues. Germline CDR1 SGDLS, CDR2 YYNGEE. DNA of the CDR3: TGTGCCAGCAGCGTAGCTAACAGGGCAGGCACTGAAGCTTTCTTT. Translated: CASSVANRAGTEAFF. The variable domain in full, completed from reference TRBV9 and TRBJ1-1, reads DSGVTQTPKHLITATGQRVTLRCSPRSGDLSVYWYQQSLDQGLQFLIQYYNGEERAKGNILERFSAQQFPDLHSELNLSSLELGDSALYFCASSVANRAGTEAFFGQGTRLTVV.

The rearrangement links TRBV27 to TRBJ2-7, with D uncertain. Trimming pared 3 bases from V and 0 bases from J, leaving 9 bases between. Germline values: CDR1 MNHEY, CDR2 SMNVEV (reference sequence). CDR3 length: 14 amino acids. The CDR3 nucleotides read TGTGCCAGCAGTTTGACGTTCCTCTCCTACGAGCAGTACTTC. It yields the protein CASSLTFLSYEQYF.

CDR3 nucleotide sequence: TGTGCCATCCTACCTGATATCTCTGGAAACACCATATATTTT. It yields the protein CAILPDISGNTIYF. The chain carries TRBV10-3 and TRBJ1-3; D is unresolved. This CDR3 contains 14 residues. Germline V lookup: CDR1 ENHRY, CDR2 SYGVKD. With 8 bases removed from V and 0 bases from J, the gap between germline ends came to 11 bases.

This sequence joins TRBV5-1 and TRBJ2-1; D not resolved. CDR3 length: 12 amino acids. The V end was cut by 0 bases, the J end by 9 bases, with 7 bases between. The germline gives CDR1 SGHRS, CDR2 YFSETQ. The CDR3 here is CASSLEYGEQFF. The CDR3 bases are TGCGCCAGCAGCTTGGAGTACGGTGAGCAGTTCTTC.

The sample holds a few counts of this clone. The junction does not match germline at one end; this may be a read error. The CDR3 nucleotides are TGTGCCAGCAGTCAAGGGCGAGAGAGAGGCTTTTTGTCTGGAAACACCATATATTTT. Translating gives CASSQGRERGFLSGNTIYF. The chain joins TRBV3-1 (or the pseudogene TRBV3-2) to TRBJ1-3; no clear D gene. The CDR3 runs to 19 residues. Germline-derived CDR1 and CDR2 are LGHDT and YNNKEL (reference sequence).

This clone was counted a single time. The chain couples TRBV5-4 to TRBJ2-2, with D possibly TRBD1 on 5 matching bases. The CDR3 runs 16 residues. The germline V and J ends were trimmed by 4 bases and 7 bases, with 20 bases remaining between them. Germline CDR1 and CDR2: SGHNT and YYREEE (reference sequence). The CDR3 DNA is TGTGCCAGCAGCCGGATAGGGCGGACAACGGACGGGGAGCTGTTTTTT. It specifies CASSRIGRTTDGELFF. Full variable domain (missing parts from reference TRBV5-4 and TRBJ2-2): ETGVTQSPTHLIKTRGQQVTLRCSSQSGHNTVSWYQQALGQGPQFIFQYYREEENGRGNFPPRFSGLQFPNYSSELNVNALELDDSALYLCASSRIGRTTDGELFFGEGSRLTVL.

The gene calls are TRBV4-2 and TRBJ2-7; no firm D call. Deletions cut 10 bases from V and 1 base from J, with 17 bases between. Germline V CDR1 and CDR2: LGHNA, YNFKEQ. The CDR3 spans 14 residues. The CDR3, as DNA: TGTGCCACCTCCACCGCTCAAAGTTCCTACGAGCAGTACTTC. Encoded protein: CATSTAQSSYEQYF.

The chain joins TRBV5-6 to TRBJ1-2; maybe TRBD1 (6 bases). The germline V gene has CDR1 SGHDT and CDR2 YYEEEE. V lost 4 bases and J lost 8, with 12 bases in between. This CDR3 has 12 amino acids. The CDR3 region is CASSRGTQGYTF. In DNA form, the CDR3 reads TGTGCCAGCAGCAGGGGGACACAAGGCTACACCTTC. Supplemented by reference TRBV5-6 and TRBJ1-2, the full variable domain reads DAGVTQSPTHLIKTRGQQVTLRCSPKSGHDTVSWYQQALGQGPQFIFQYYEEEERQRGNFPDRFSGHQFPNYSSELNVNALLLGDSALYLCASSRGTQGYTFGSGTRLTVV.